Following are 22 T cell receptor beta chains from one sample sequenced in a study of breast tumors, draining lymph nodes, adjacent tissues. TCRdb independently ran MiXCR on the multiplex PCR reads; one entry per CDR3 protein. This sample yields over 100,000 distinct CDR3 sequences, of which more than 20% are seen a single time; roughly 2.8% belongs to the top ten. The lymph nodes were axillary draining lymph nodes from breast cancer patients. The source material was axillary lymph node tissue. These receptors were collected from a female donor with breast cancer. Some clones in this sample may be carry-over from other donors' samples.

This clonotype showed up many times. This chain joins TRBV20-1 and TRBJ2-1; D uncertain. This CDR3 is built from 15 residues. CDR1 and CDR2 (germline): DFQATT, SNEGSKA (reference sequence). Trimming pared 0 bases from V and 8 bases from J, leaving 17 bases between. The DNA for the CDR3 is TGCAGTGCTAGAGATGACGGCTCGGCGAACTATGAGCAGTTCTTC. Protein sequence: CSARDDGSANYEQFF.

The V and J genes are TRBV5-1 and TRBJ1-6; TRBD1 aligns across 9 bases. V was pared by 4 bases and J by 10 bases, with 6 bases of the junction left unmatched. The CDR3 is made up of 14 amino acids. Germline CDR1 reads SGHRS; CDR2 reads YFSETQ. The CDR3 is CASSGGQGGSPLHF. The CDR3 DNA reads as TGCGCCAGCAGCGGGGGACAGGGAGGGTCACCCCTCCACTTT.

This clonotype was detected ten times or more. The chain employs TRBV2 and TRBJ1-2; possible D gene TRBD1, 6 bases. In germline, CDR1 is SNHLY, CDR2 FYNNEI. This CDR3 comprises 15 residues. V was pared by 5 bases and J by 0 bases, with 13 bases between. Here the CDR3 reads CASSREDSTNYGYTF. As DNA, the CDR3 is TGTGCCAGCAGTAGGGAGGACAGCACTAACTATGGCTACACCTTC. Supplemented by reference TRBV2 and TRBJ1-2, the full variable domain reads EPEVTQTPSHQVTQMGQEVILRCVPISNHLYFYWYRQILGQKVEFLVSFYNNEISEKSEIFDDQFSVERPDGSNFTLKIRSTKLEDSAMYFCASSREDSTNYGYTFGSGTRLTVV.

This chain uses TRBV6-2 or TRBV6-3 with TRBJ2-1; 9 positions agree with TRBD2. Germline CDR1 is MNHEY and CDR2 is SVGEGT. The CDR3 loop spans 16 amino acids. V lost 5 bases and J lost 1; bases outside the gene matches: 6. CDR3 nucleotide sequence: TGTGCCAGCAGTGACCCTAGCGGGGAATCCTACAATGAGCAGTTCTTC. This gives the protein CASSDPSGESYNEQFF.

The chain carries TRBV6-2 or TRBV6-3 and TRBJ2-1; perhaps TRBD2 as D (5 bases). The germline V gene has CDR1 MNHEY and CDR2 SVGEGT. Trimming took off 5 bases at V and 3 bases at J, with 14 bases between the two ends. CDR3 length: 15 residues. CDR3 DNA: TGTGCCAGCAGTCAGACTGGCGGGTACTACAATGAGCAGTTCTTC. Encoded protein: CASSQTGGYYNEQFF.

This clonotype was counted a few times. The chain carries TRBV14 and TRBJ1-3; D gene uncertain. V dropped 0 bases and J dropped 9 bases, with 21 bases sitting between them. The CDR3 is 17 residues long. Looked up from germline, CDR1 is SGHDN and CDR2 is FVKESK. Here the CDR3 DNA reads TGTGCCAGCAGCCAAGATAACCGCGGCAAAGAGTCTCCCACCATATATTTT. Residues: CASSQDNRGKESPTIYF.

This clonotype was detected many times. This chain uses TRBV9 with TRBJ2-7; D possibly matches TRBD1 or TRBD2 (5 bases each). CDR3 size: 14 residues. Trimming took off 4 bases at V and 0 bases at J, with 11 bases between the two ends. From germline, CDR1 is SGDLS and CDR2 YYNGEE. CDR3 in DNA: TGTGCCAGCAGCCCCGGGACGGACTCCTACGAGCAGTACTTC. This translates into CASSPGTDSYEQYF.

About this clonotype itself: With a much larger clone just one base away, this may be a read error. The chain uses TRBV7-9 and TRBJ2-2, with D perhaps matching TRBD2 (6 bases). The CDR3 runs 13 residues. Germline V CDR1 and CDR2: SEHNR, FQNEAQ (reference sequence). In nucleotides, the CDR3 is TGTGCCAGCAGCTTAGTCAGTGCCGGGGGGCTGTTTTTT. As protein: CASSLVSAGGLFF.

The sample holds many counts of this clonotype. The chain couples TRBV6-2 or TRBV6-3 to TRBJ1-2, with D possibly TRBD1 on 5 matching bases. Per the germline V gene, CDR1 is MNHEY and CDR2 is SVGEGT. The CDR3 consists of 13 residues. The V end was cut by 2 bases, the J end by 10 bases, with 14 bases between. CDR3 protein: CASSYAGRYVYTF. The CDR3 bases are TGTGCCAGCAGTTACGCGGGACGGTACGTCTACACCTTC.

In its sample, this clonotype was seen many times. The rearrangement links TRBV27 to TRBJ2-7, with 11 bases that match TRBD2. The CDR3 contains 15 residues. Per the germline V gene, CDR1 is MNHEY and CDR2 is SMNVEV (reference sequence). V lost 6 bases to trimming and J lost 3 bases; unmatched junction nucleotides: 7. The CDR3 DNA follows: TGTGCCAGCAGGGTACTAGCGGGAGCTTACTACGAGCAGTACTTC. As protein: CASRVLAGAYYEQYF.

V and J are TRBV4-3 and TRBJ2-4; D might be TRBD1 (6 bases). Germline values: CDR1 LGHNA, CDR2 YSLEER. Trimming took off 4 bases at V and 0 bases at J, with 16 bases between the two ends. This CDR3 has 17 amino acids. The CDR3 bases are TGCGCCAGCAGCCGTTACTCAGGGGAATTAGCCAAAAACATTCAGTACTTC. This encodes CASSRYSGELAKNIQYF.

In this sample, this clonotype turned up many times. The chain combines TRBV5-6 with TRBJ2-1; 10 bases line up with TRBD2. The CDR3 covers 16 residues. V lost 4 bases and J lost 2; bases outside the gene matches: 6. Germline V gene data show CDR1 as SGHDT and CDR2 as YYEEEE. In nucleotides, the CDR3 is TGTGCCAGCAGCCCAGGACTAGCGGTTACCTACAATGAGCAGTTCTTC. Protein product: CASSPGLAVTYNEQFF.

This clonotype was seen many times. The chain has TRBV11-2 and TRBJ2-5, with 7 nucleotides matching TRBD1. CDR1 and CDR2 (germline): SGHAT, FQNNGV. This CDR3 is built from 14 residues. With V trimmed by 2 bases and J by 5 bases, 5 bases remained unmatched. The chain's CDR3 is CASSLPGQVETQYF. CDR3 nucleotide sequence: TGTGCCAGCAGCTTACCTGGACAGGTGGAGACCCAGTACTTC. Full variable domain (missing parts from reference TRBV11-2 and TRBJ2-5): EAGVAQSPRYKIIEKRQSVAFWCNPISGHATLYWYQQILGQGPKLLIQFQNNGVVDDSQLPKDRFSAERLKGVDSTLKIQPAKLEDSAVYLCASSLPGQVETQYFGPGTRLLVL.

Only a few counts were recorded for this clonotype. The J gene is TRBJ2-2, the V gene TRBV12-3 or TRBV12-4; 8 nucleotides agree with TRBD2. This CDR3 contains 15 residues. The V gene end was trimmed by 6 bases and the J gene end by 6 bases; junction bases not matched to a gene: 9. CDR3 in amino acids: CASSILSGIPGELFF. The CDR3 coding sequence is TGTGCCAGCAGCATTCTTAGCGGGATCCCCGGGGAGCTGTTTTTT.

This clonotype was seen many times. V usage is TRBV5-5 and J usage is TRBJ2-2; 9 positions agree with TRBD1. The CDR3 contains 17 residues. The ends lost 1 base at V and 0 bases at J; junction bases unmatched: 4. CDR1 is SGHKS, CDR2 YYEKEE, per germline (reference sequence). The CDR3 DNA follows: TGTGCCAGCAGCTTGCGGGGACAGGGCGCGAACACCGGGGAGCTGTTTTTT. It is translated as CASSLRGQGANTGELFF.

About this clonotype: Since a much larger clone is just one base distant, this may be a read error. The rearrangement joins TRBV3-1 to TRBJ2-7; 7 bases line up with TRBD2. The CDR3 totals 16 residues. V gave up 4 bases and J gave up 9 bases; unmatched junction bases: 18. The V gene's germline CDR1 is LGHDT and CDR2 YNNKEL (reference sequence). Written as DNA, the CDR3 is TGTGCCAGCAGCCTCAAACAGGCTAGCGGTGACGATCGGCAGTACTTC. Its translation is CASSLKQASGDDRQYF.

This clonotype was recorded many times. The V and J genes are TRBV5-8 and TRBJ2-7; a possible D gene is TRBD2 (6 bases). Germline values: CDR1 SGHTS, CDR2 YDEGEE. The germline V and J ends were trimmed by 4 bases and 2 bases, with 13 bases remaining between them. The CDR3 consists of 14 residues. In DNA form, the CDR3 reads TGTGCCAGCAGCATTGGGACTCAGCCCTACGAGCAGTACTTC. Translated, it gives CASSIGTQPYEQYF.

The rearrangement uses TRBV18 and TRBJ2-3, with 9 bases fitting TRBD1. J was trimmed by 5 bases and V by 3 bases; bases with no gene match: 3. Germline values: CDR1 KGHSH, CDR2 LQKENI. CDR3 size: 14 residues. For the CDR3, the DNA is TGTGCCAGCTCACCTTGGACAGGGGAAGATACGCAGTATTTT. Its translation is CASSPWTGEDTQYF.

This clonotype has at least ten counts. The rearrangement uses TRBV9 and TRBJ2-3; 9 nucleotides agree with TRBD1. The CDR3 is made up of 16 amino acids. V shed 0 bases, J shed 1 base, and the junction held 3 bases outside the gene matches. In germline, CDR1 is SGDLS, CDR2 YYNGEE. The CDR3 sequence: CASSVGRDRGTDTQYF. For the CDR3, the DNA is TGTGCCAGCAGCGTAGGAAGGGACAGGGGCACAGATACGCAGTATTTT.

In its sample, this clonotype was seen once. A much larger clone sits a single nucleotide away, making a read error possible. The CDR3 DNA sequence: TGTGCCAGTAGTCCCAGGGGACCGGGGTACAATGAGCAGTTCTTC. Protein: CASSPRGPGYNEQFF. The V and J genes are TRBV19 and TRBJ2-1; possibly TRBD1 for D (6 bases). V lost 5 bases to trimming and J lost 4 bases, with 15 bases between them. This CDR3 region has 15 residues. The V gene's germline CDR1 is LNHDA and CDR2 SQIVND (reference sequence).

This clonotype came up many times. The junction and the germline gene differ at one end; a read error may be behind it. The chain is built from TRBV12-3 or TRBV12-4 and TRBJ2-1; 10 bases line up with TRBD2. This CDR3 spans 13 amino acids. The CDR3 spells CASILTTSGEQFF. Written as DNA, the CDR3 is TGTGCCAGCATTTTAACGACTAGCGGGGAGCAGTTCTTC.

This clonotype appeared many times. V usage is TRBV12-3 or TRBV12-4 and J usage is TRBJ2-5; TRBD2 aligns across 8 bases. The CDR3 is made up of 15 amino acids. With V trimmed by 3 bases and J by 1 base, 4 bases remained unmatched. This CDR3 is CASSFLAGGQETQYF. In nucleotides, the CDR3 is TGTGCCAGCAGTTTCCTGGCGGGGGGCCAAGAGACCCAGTACTTC.